Each of the 22 T cell receptor beta chains below was sequenced from the same sample in a study of CD8 T cells in Susac syndrome. Random hexamers primed reverse transcription of 0.5 to 1 ug RNA. TCRdb ran MiXCR on the immunoSEQ multiplex PCR reads and lists one entry per CDR3 protein. The data hold under 200,000 distinct CDR3 sequences, with approximately 94% observed a single time. Specimen: CD4+ T cells from PBMCs. The receptors here all came from a human donor with Susac syndrome.

The chain is built from TRBV20-1 and TRBJ2-5; unclear D gene. The CDR3 totals 11 residues. Germline V gives CDR1 DFQATT, CDR2 SNEGSKA (reference sequence). V was clipped by 2 bases and J by 3 bases, with 4 bases between them. The CDR3 spells CSARLEETQYF. In DNA, the CDR3 is TGCAGTGCTAGACTAGAAGAGACCCAGTACTTC.

CDR3 in amino acids: CATSDPGGGRPETQYF. The CDR3, as DNA: TGTGCCACCAGTGACCCGGGTGGCGGGAGGCCAGAGACCCAGTACTTC. The chain is built from TRBV24-1 and TRBJ2-5; 8 positions match TRBD2. Trimming at V came to 4 bases and at J to 4 bases, leaving 10 bases not matched to a gene. In germline, CDR1 is KGHDR, CDR2 SFDVKD. The length of the CDR3 is 16 residues.

This chain uses TRBV29-1 with TRBJ1-2; 9 nucleotides line up with TRBD1. V dropped 4 bases and J dropped 4; count of bases not matched to a gene: 16. The CDR3 has 17 amino acids. The V gene's germline CDR1 is SQVTM and CDR2 ANQGSEA. The DNA for the CDR3 is TGCAGCGTTGTGGTTCGGACAGGGGCCAGCCTAGGCTATGGCTACACCTTC. Translation gives CSVVVRTGASLGYGYTF. Combining the CDR3 with reference TRBV29-1 and TRBJ1-2 gives the whole variable domain SAVISQKPSRDICQRGTSLTIQCQVDSQVTMMFWYRQQPGQSLTLIATANQGSEATYESGFVIDKFPISRPNLTFSTLTVSNMSPEDSSIYLCSVVVRTGASLGYGYTFGSGTRLTVV.

This clonotype showed up just once. The rearrangement links TRBV30 to TRBJ1-1, with D hard to call. In germline, CDR1 is GTSNPN, CDR2 SVGIG (reference sequence). V lost 0 bases and J lost 4, with 9 bases in between. There are 13 residues in the CDR3. The CDR3 DNA reads TGTGCCTGGAGTGTCGTAAAGGGCACTGAAGCTTTCTTT. Residues: CAWSVVKGTEAFF.

V and J are TRBV11-1 and TRBJ2-3; TRBD1 agrees at 7 bases. Germline CDR1 and CDR2: SGHAT and FQDESV (reference sequence). The CDR3 sequence is 20 residues long. V trimming: 2 bases; J trimming: 2 bases; junction bases outside the gene matches: 19. DNA for the CDR3: TGTGCCAGCAGCTTACGGATTTCGGTCCGGACAGGCAGGTTCACAGATACGCAGTATTTT. This gives the protein CASSLRISVRTGRFTDTQYF.

The chain combines TRBV7-9 with TRBJ2-2; D perhaps matches TRBD1 (6 bases). V was pared by 8 bases and J by 6 bases, with 13 bases between. CDR1 and CDR2 (germline): SEHNR, FQNEAQ (reference sequence). The CDR3 length is 13 residues. This CDR3 reads CASAGVDAGELFF. CDR3 DNA sequence: TGTGCCAGCGCAGGGGTTGACGCCGGGGAGCTGTTTTTT.

The chain employs TRBV4-3 and TRBJ2-1; 10 bases line up with TRBD2. The ends lost 4 bases at V and 3 bases at J; junction bases unmatched: 0. Germline V lookup: CDR1 LGHNA, CDR2 YSLEER. There are 14 residues in the CDR3. The CDR3 spells CASSRTSGYNEQFF. Here the CDR3 DNA reads TGCGCCAGCAGCCGGACTAGCGGCTACAATGAGCAGTTCTTC.

The rearrangement uses TRBV10-3 and TRBJ2-7; D call uncertain. V lost 6 bases, J lost 0 bases, and 9 bases lay in between. Per the germline V gene, CDR1 is ENHRY and CDR2 is SYGVKD. The CDR3 loop spans 13 amino acids. The DNA for the CDR3 is TGTGCCATCAGCCCGACTGTCTCCTACGAGCAGTACTTC. Residues: CAISPTVSYEQYF.

V usage is TRBV15 and J usage is TRBJ2-1; TRBD1 agrees at 7 bases. Per the germline V gene, CDR1 is LNHNV and CDR2 is YYDKDF (reference sequence). The CDR3 consists of 14 residues. Unmatched junction bases numbered 3, after V lost 1 base and J lost 6 bases. The CDR3 nucleotides are TGTGCCACCAGCAGAGGGGACAGCATCAATGAGCAGTTCTTC. The encoded protein is CATSRGDSINEQFF.

This clonotype was recorded once. The chain employs TRBV29-1 and TRBJ2-7; D not certain. V was trimmed by 6 bases and J by 3 bases, leaving 15 bases between them. The CDR3 has 13 amino acids. CDR1 and CDR2 (germline): SQVTM, ANQGSEA. CDR3 sequence reads: CSVRDGRVYEQYF. The CDR3 region has the DNA TGCAGCGTGCGCGACGGAAGAGTCTACGAGCAGTACTTC.

This clonotype was recorded once. The chain links TRBV29-1 to TRBJ1-1, with D uncertain. Trimming pared 8 bases from V and 0 bases from J, leaving 13 bases between. CDR3 length: 13 amino acids. Germline lookup yields CDR1 SQVTM and CDR2 ANQGSEA. The CDR3, as DNA: TGCAGCTGGAGGTTGTCCCTGAACACTGAAGCTTTCTTT. Amino acid sequence: CSWRLSLNTEAFF. Full variable domain (missing parts from reference TRBV29-1 and TRBJ1-1): SAVISQKPSRDICQRGTSLTIQCQVDSQVTMMFWYRQQPGQSLTLIATANQGSEATYESGFVIDKFPISRPNLTFSTLTVSNMSPEDSSIYLCSWRLSLNTEAFFGQGTRLTVV.

This clonotype was seen a single time. The V call is TRBV3-1, the J call TRBJ2-2, with no clear D. Between the trimmed V and J ends, which lost 2 bases and 8 bases, there was a span of 6 bases. This CDR3 comprises 12 residues. Germline V gene sequence: CDR1 LGHDT, CDR2 YNNKEL (reference sequence). The CDR3 DNA reads TGTGCCAGCAGCCAAAGATGGGGGGAGCTGTTTTTT. Its protein is CASSQRWGELFF. Looking up the rest from reference TRBV3-1 and TRBJ2-2 gives the full variable domain: DTAVSQTPKYLVTQMGNDKSIKCEQNLGHDTMYWYKQDSKKFLKIMFSYNNKELIINETVPNRFSPKSPDKAHLNLHINSLELGDSAVYFCASSQRWGELFFGEGSRLTVL.

The V and J genes are TRBV4-1 and TRBJ1-2; D not certain. Germline assignment: CDR1 MGHRA and CDR2 YSYEKL. The CDR3 is 13 amino acids. V lost 0 bases and J lost 5, with 7 bases in between. The CDR3 protein is CASSQEALYGYTF. CDR3 coding DNA: TGCGCCAGCAGCCAAGAGGCCCTTTATGGCTACACCTTC.

The DNA of the CDR3 is TGTGCCAGCTCCCTTACCGGGACCGAAGCCAATCAGCCCCAGCATTTT. Translated, it gives CASSLTGTEANQPQHF. The gene calls are TRBV18 and TRBJ1-5, with D perhaps matching TRBD1 (5 bases). The CDR3 totals 16 residues. Germline V gene lookup returns CDR1 KGHSH and CDR2 LQKENI. V shed 6 bases and J shed 3 bases, with 18 bases lying between them.

CDR3 amino acids: CASSLEGLAGDQTQYF. DNA for the CDR3: TGTGCCAGCAGCTTGGAGGGGCTAGCGGGGGATCAGACCCAGTACTTC. The chain is built from TRBV13 and TRBJ2-5, with 10 bases aligning to TRBD2. Trimming removed 3 bases from V and 6 bases from J; junction bases left unmatched: 10. Germline values: CDR1 PRHDT, CDR2 FYEKMQ (reference sequence). The CDR3 is 16 residues long.

In its sample, this clonotype was seen once. The chain has TRBV19 and TRBJ2-1, with D perhaps matching TRBD1 or TRBD2 (5 bases each). CDR3 length: 16 residues. Germline loops: CDR1 LNHDA, CDR2 SQIVND (reference sequence). With 5 bases removed from V and 0 bases from J, the gap between germline ends came to 14 bases. This chain's CDR3 is CASSSPGRSSYNEQFF. For the CDR3, the DNA is TGTGCCAGTAGTTCCCCGGGACGGAGCTCCTACAATGAGCAGTTCTTC. The variable domain in full, with the rest retrieved from reference TRBV19 and TRBJ2-1, is DGGITQSPKYLFRKEGQNVTLSCEQNLNHDAMYWYRQDPGQGLRLIYYSQIVNDFQKGDIAEGYSVSREKKESFPLTVTSAQKNPTAFYLCASSSPGRSSYNEQFFGPGTRLTVL.

This rearrangement joins TRBV7-2 to TRBJ1-1; no definite D call. Germline lookup yields CDR1 SGHTA and CDR2 FQGNSA. The CDR3 consists of 13 residues. The V end lost 8 bases, the J end lost 1 base, and 11 bases lay between the germline ends. The CDR3 nucleotides are TGTGCCAGCTCTTCGGATACGAACACTGAAGCTTTCTTT. Encoded protein: CASSSDTNTEAFF.

This chain uses TRBV19 with TRBJ2-7; D is unresolved. The germline CDR1 and CDR2 sequences are LNHDA and SQIVND (reference sequence). CDR3 size: 14 residues. V lost 1 base to trimming and J lost 2 bases, with 9 bases between them. In DNA, the CDR3 is TGTGCCAGTAGTATAGCCGCGACACCCTACGAGCAGTACTTC. This encodes CASSIAATPYEQYF. Drawing the rest from reference TRBV19 and TRBJ2-7, the complete variable domain is DGGITQSPKYLFRKEGQNVTLSCEQNLNHDAMYWYRQDPGQGLRLIYYSQIVNDFQKGDIAEGYSVSREKKESFPLTVTSAQKNPTAFYLCASSIAATPYEQYFGPGTRLTVT.

V is TRBV27 and J is TRBJ2-3; no clear D. The CDR3 totals 11 residues. V dropped 2 bases and J dropped 7 bases, with 4 bases sitting between them. The germline CDR1 and CDR2 sequences are MNHEY and SMNVEV (reference sequence). The CDR3 nucleotides read TGTGCCAGCAGTTTAGACAATACGCAGTATTTT. This gives the protein CASSLDNTQYF.

The gene calls are TRBV20-1 and TRBJ1-5, with a possible D match to TRBD1 (5 bases). This CDR3 spans 14 amino acids. The V and J ends lost 7 bases and 4 bases respectively, with 17 bases between them. Germline-derived CDR1 and CDR2 are DFQATT and SNEGSKA (reference sequence). CDR3 protein: CSGDGRVKNQPQHF. The CDR3 nucleotides read TGCAGTGGGGATGGCAGGGTTAAGAATCAGCCCCAGCATTTT.

In its sample, this clonotype was seen once. The chain links TRBV5-1 to TRBJ2-1; TRBD2 agrees at 14 bases. Germline V gives CDR1 SGHRS, CDR2 YFSETQ. V trimming: 3 bases; J trimming: 2 bases; junction bases outside the gene matches: 7. CDR3 size: 18 residues. The CDR3, as DNA: TGCGCCAGCAGCTCCGTGACTAGCGGGGGGGTCACCTACAATGAGCAGTTCTTC. Translating gives CASSSVTSGGVTYNEQFF.

This sequence joins TRBV6-5 and TRBJ2-2; TRBD2 is a possible D gene (5 bases). From germline, CDR1 is MNHEY and CDR2 SVGAGI. The CDR3 has 14 residues. V shed 6 bases and J shed 1 base, with 9 bases lying between them. The CDR3 spells CASRPRGNTGELFF. The CDR3 DNA sequence: TGTGCCAGCAGGCCCCGGGGGAACACCGGGGAGCTGTTTTTT.